These 20 T cell receptor beta chains were sequenced from one sample in a study of CD8+ T cells in alopecia areata. The treatment was: oral pan-JAK inhibitor, 5-10 mg twice daily. The authors extracted RNA and reverse transcribed it into cDNA as the sequencing template. Clones were read by immunoSEQ multiplex PCR, and TCRdb kept only the in-frame ones, dropping some. The table has 200,000 to 250,000 clones, 35% to 45% seen once. Here the sequenced sample was CD4+ T cells sorted from blood, taken between weeks 30 and 35, from a patient treated with tofacitinib. Receptors originate from a human donor with alopecia areata.

This clone was seen a handful of times. The chain links TRBV29-1 to TRBJ1-1; 9 bases fit TRBD1. From germline, CDR1 is SQVTM and CDR2 ANQGSEA. Trimming at V came to 7 bases and at J to 7 bases, leaving 4 bases not matched to a gene. The CDR3 has 11 amino acids. CDR3 residues: CSGKTGGEAFF. The CDR3, as DNA: TGCAGCGGCAAGACAGGGGGTGAAGCTTTCTTT.

The rearrangement joins TRBV30 to TRBJ2-5; maybe TRBD2 (6 bases). The V gene lost 1 base and the J gene lost 3 bases, with 9 bases spanning the gap. This CDR3 has 13 amino acids. Germline-derived CDR1 and CDR2 are GTSNPN and SVGIG (reference sequence). The CDR3 sequence is CAWSAGDKETQYF. In nucleotides, the CDR3 is TGTGCCTGGAGTGCGGGAGACAAAGAGACCCAGTACTTC.

The chain employs TRBV30 and TRBJ1-6, with TRBD1 matching over 7 bases. Trimming cost V 3 bases and J 10 bases; bases outside gene matches: 12. Looked up from germline, CDR1 is GTSNPN and CDR2 is SVGIG (reference sequence). CDR3 length: 15 amino acids. The CDR3 DNA reads TGTGCCTGGAGCCGCCGACAGGGAGACAGCTCACCCCTCCACTTT. This encodes CAWSRRQGDSSPLHF.

This clone was counted between two and nine times. V gene TRBV5-6 combines with J gene TRBJ2-1; D could derive from TRBD1 or TRBD2 (5 bases each). CDR3 length: 16 residues. Germline loops: CDR1 SGHDT, CDR2 YYEEEE. V was shortened by 2 bases and J by 0 bases, with 12 bases between the two germline ends. Written as DNA, the CDR3 is TGTGCCAGCAGCTTCTCGTCAGGGAGCTCCTACAATGAGCAGTTCTTC. Residues: CASSFSSGSSYNEQFF.

V is TRBV27 and J is TRBJ2-4, with TRBD1 matching 8 bases. Germline values: CDR1 MNHEY, CDR2 SMNVEV (reference sequence). This CDR3 region has 14 residues. V shed 6 bases, J shed 7 bases, and the junction held 8 bases outside the gene matches. The CDR3 loop is CASSPRHRGNIQYF. For the CDR3, the DNA is TGTGCCAGCAGCCCTCGCCACAGGGGGAACATTCAGTACTTC.

There are a few counts of this clone. The CDR3 DNA sequence: TGCGCCAGCAGCCAAGATCGGGTTGGCACAGATACGCAGTATTTT. Its protein product is CASSQDRVGTDTQYF. The chain has TRBV4-1 and TRBJ2-3; no definite D call. V lost 0 bases to trimming and J lost 1 base, with 8 bases between them. The CDR3 length is 15 residues. Germline lookup yields CDR1 MGHRA and CDR2 YSYEKL.

This sequence joins TRBV6-1 and TRBJ2-1; TRBD2 agrees at 9 bases. CDR1 MNHNS and CDR2 SASEGT come from the germline V gene. CDR3 length: 16 amino acids. J gave up 9 bases and V 2 bases, and 11 bases lay outside the gene matches. In DNA form, the CDR3 reads TGTGCCAGCAGTGAACTGCTTCCCAGCGGGGGGTCTGAGCAGTTCTTC. It specifies CASSELLPSGGSEQFF.

This rearrangement joins TRBV30 to TRBJ2-1, with TRBD2 matching 12 bases. Trimming at V came to 3 bases and at J to 4 bases, leaving 1 base not matched to a gene. CDR1 GTSNPN and CDR2 SVGIG come from the germline V gene (reference sequence). This CDR3 comprises 14 residues. The CDR3 region has the DNA TGTGCCTGGAGCGGACTAGCGGGGTACAATGAGCAGTTCTTC. Translation: CAWSGLAGYNEQFF.

This clone came up many times. The genes are TRBV10-3 and TRBJ2-1; 15 nucleotides align to TRBD2. J was trimmed by 6 bases and V by 5 bases; bases with no gene match: 8. The CDR3 runs to 17 residues. Per the germline V gene, CDR1 is ENHRY and CDR2 is SYGVKD. The CDR3 DNA reads TGTGCCATCAGTTCCGGGACTAGCGGGAGGACCGCCAATGAGCAGTTCTTC. It is translated as CAISSGTSGRTANEQFF.

This clone was recorded a few times. The chain couples TRBV29-1 to TRBJ1-4; D gene ambiguous. The CDR3 sequence is 14 residues long. Trimming pared 4 bases from V and 0 bases from J, leaving 9 bases between. Germline V gene sequence: CDR1 SQVTM, CDR2 ANQGSEA. The CDR3 bases are TGCAGCGTTGCTTCGCGTCCAACTAATGAAAAACTGTTTTTT. It encodes CSVASRPTNEKLFF.

This clone has only a few counts. The chain links TRBV10-3 to TRBJ1-1; 7 bases align to TRBD1. CDR3 length: 17 residues. The germline gives CDR1 ENHRY, CDR2 SYGVKD. V lost 3 bases to trimming and J lost 11 bases; unmatched junction nucleotides: 21. The chain's CDR3 is CAISDTRWDSAPRGAFF. The CDR3 DNA reads TGTGCCATCAGTGATACCCGGTGGGACAGCGCACCTCGGGGGGCTTTCTTT.

The gene calls are TRBV5-1 and TRBJ2-3; 12 nucleotides line up with TRBD2. Per the germline V gene, CDR1 is SGHRS and CDR2 is YFSETQ. The length of the CDR3 is 16 residues. The V segment lost 2 bases and the J segment 4 bases; nucleotides outside the gene matches: 5. The CDR3 sequence is CASSFPSGRAPDTQYF. CDR3 nucleotide sequence: TGCGCCAGCAGCTTTCCTAGCGGGAGGGCCCCAGATACGCAGTATTTT.

This clone occurred a few times. The gene calls are TRBV6-6 and TRBJ2-5; D is perhaps TRBD1 or TRBD2 (5 bases each). V was pared by 2 bases and J by 5 bases, with 12 bases between. Germline V gives CDR1 MNHNY, CDR2 SVGAGI (reference sequence). This CDR3 is 14 amino acids long. CDR3 sequence reads: CASSYRSGTETQYF. CDR3 nucleotides: TGTGCCAGCAGTTACCGGAGTGGGACGGAGACCCAGTACTTC.

V is TRBV7-9 and J is TRBJ1-5, with D unclear. This CDR3 has 13 residues. Trimming pared 4 bases from V and 1 base from J, leaving 5 bases between. Germline loops: CDR1 SEHNR, CDR2 FQNEAQ (reference sequence). The CDR3 loop reads CASSSESNQPQHF. CDR3 DNA: TGTGCCAGCAGCTCAGAGAGCAATCAGCCCCAGCATTTT.

This clone has only a few counts. The chain joins TRBV28 to TRBJ1-6, with D possibly being TRBD1 (5 bases). Per the germline V gene, CDR1 is MDHEN and CDR2 is SYDVKM. Between the trimmed V and J ends, which lost 5 bases and 6 bases, there was a span of 17 bases. This CDR3 has 16 amino acids. The CDR3 here is CASSTPGTGLNSPLHF. The CDR3 coding sequence is TGTGCCAGCAGTACCCCCGGGACGGGGCTTAATTCACCCCTCCACTTT.

This sequence joins TRBV11-2 and TRBJ1-4; 8 bases match TRBD1. This CDR3 has 14 amino acids. Germline assignment: CDR1 SGHAT and CDR2 FQNNGV. After removal of 4 bases from V and 4 bases from J, the junction contained 2 bases not matched to a gene. CDR3 residues: CASSWTGFNEKLFF. The DNA of the CDR3 is TGTGCCAGCAGCTGGACAGGGTTTAATGAAAAACTGTTTTTT.

The sample holds a few counts of this clone. V gene TRBV19 combines with J gene TRBJ1-1; no firm D call. The CDR3 extends over 13 amino acids. Trimming removed 3 bases from V and 1 base from J, with 6 bases in between. CDR1 is LNHDA, CDR2 SQIVND, per germline (reference sequence). CDR3 in DNA: TGTGCCAGTAGTATCCACGAGAACACTGAAGCTTTCTTT. Translation gives CASSIHENTEAFF.

This clone is a singleton in its sample. The J gene is TRBJ1-2, the V gene TRBV29-1; 9 nucleotides agree with TRBD1. CDR3 length: 13 residues. The V and J ends lost 7 bases and 5 bases, in that order; junction bases with no gene match: 8. Germline V lookup: CDR1 SQVTM, CDR2 ANQGSEA. The CDR3 sequence: CSASGTGKYGYTF. The CDR3 nucleotides are TGCAGCGCTTCCGGGACAGGGAAGTATGGCTACACCTTC. Combining the CDR3 with reference TRBV29-1 and TRBJ1-2 gives the whole variable domain SAVISQKPSRDICQRGTSLTIQCQVDSQVTMMFWYRQQPGQSLTLIATANQGSEATYESGFVIDKFPISRPNLTFSTLTVSNMSPEDSSIYLCSASGTGKYGYTFGSGTRLTVV.

V and J are TRBV27 and TRBJ2-4; a possible D gene is TRBD1 (6 bases). The length of the CDR3 is 14 residues. The germline V gene encodes CDR1 MNHEY and CDR2 SMNVEV (reference sequence). Trimming pared 3 bases from V and 11 bases from J, leaving 17 bases between. CDR3 coding DNA: TGTGCCAGCAGTTTTTCCGGGACAAGGGACGTTCAGTACTTC. It encodes CASSFSGTRDVQYF.

This sequence joins TRBV11-1 and TRBJ2-1; D is uncertain. V was cut by 4 bases and J by 15 bases, with 13 bases left in between. The germline V gene has CDR1 SGHAT and CDR2 FQDESV (reference sequence). The CDR3 loop spans 11 amino acids. The DNA for the CDR3 is TGTGCCAGCAGCTCCCTTCGGGTGCGGTTCTTC. This gives the protein CASSSLRVRFF.